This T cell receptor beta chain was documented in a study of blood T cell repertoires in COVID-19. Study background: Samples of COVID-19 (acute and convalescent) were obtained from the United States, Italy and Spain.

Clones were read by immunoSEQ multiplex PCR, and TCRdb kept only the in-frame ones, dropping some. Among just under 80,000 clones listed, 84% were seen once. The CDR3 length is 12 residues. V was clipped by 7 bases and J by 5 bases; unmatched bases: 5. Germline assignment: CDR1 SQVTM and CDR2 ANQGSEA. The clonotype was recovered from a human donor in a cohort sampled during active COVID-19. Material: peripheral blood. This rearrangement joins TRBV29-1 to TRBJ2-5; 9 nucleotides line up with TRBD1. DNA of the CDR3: TGCAGCGGGGGACAGGGTGGGGAGACCCAGTACTTC. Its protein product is CSGGQGGETQYF.